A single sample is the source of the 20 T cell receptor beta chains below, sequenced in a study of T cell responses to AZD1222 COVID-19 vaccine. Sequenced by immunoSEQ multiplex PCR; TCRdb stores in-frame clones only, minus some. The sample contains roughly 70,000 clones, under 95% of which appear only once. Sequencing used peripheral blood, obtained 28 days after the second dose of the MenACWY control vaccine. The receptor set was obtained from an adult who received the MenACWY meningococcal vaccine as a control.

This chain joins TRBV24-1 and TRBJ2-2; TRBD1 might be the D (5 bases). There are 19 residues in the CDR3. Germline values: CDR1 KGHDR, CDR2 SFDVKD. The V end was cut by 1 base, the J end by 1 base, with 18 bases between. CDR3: CATSDLRVGPTVNTGELFF. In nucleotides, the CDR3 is TGTGCCACCAGTGATTTAAGGGTGGGGCCTACCGTGAACACCGGGGAGCTGTTTTTT.

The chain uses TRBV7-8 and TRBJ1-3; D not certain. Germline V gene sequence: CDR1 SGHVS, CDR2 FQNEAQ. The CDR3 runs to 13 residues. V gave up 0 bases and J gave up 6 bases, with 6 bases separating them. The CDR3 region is CASSLASANTIYF. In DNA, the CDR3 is TGTGCCAGCAGCTTAGCTTCAGCAAACACCATATATTTT.

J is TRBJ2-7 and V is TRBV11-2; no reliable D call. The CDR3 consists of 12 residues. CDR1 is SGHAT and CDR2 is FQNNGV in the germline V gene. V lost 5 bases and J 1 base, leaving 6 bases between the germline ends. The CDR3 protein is CASSPESYEQYF. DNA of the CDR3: TGTGCCAGCAGCCCTGAGTCCTACGAGCAGTACTTC.

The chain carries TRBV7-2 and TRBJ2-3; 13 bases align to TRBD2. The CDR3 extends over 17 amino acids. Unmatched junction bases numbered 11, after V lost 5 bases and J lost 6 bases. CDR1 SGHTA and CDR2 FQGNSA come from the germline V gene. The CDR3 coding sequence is TGTGCCAGCAGCATAACCTCCGGGACTAGCGGGACCGATACGCAGTATTTT. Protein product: CASSITSGTSGTDTQYF.

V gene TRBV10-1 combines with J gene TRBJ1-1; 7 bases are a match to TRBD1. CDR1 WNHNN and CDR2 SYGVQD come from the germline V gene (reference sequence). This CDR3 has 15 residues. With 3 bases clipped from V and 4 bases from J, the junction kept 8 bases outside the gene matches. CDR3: CASSDPGQRSTEAFF. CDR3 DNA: TGCGCCAGCAGTGACCCGGGACAGAGGTCCACTGAAGCTTTCTTT.

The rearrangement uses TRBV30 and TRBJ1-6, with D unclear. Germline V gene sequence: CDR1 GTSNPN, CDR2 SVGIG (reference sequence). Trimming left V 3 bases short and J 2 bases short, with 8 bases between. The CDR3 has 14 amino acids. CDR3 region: CAWRYETYNSPLHF. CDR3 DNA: TGTGCCTGGAGATACGAGACCTATAATTCACCCCTCCACTTT.

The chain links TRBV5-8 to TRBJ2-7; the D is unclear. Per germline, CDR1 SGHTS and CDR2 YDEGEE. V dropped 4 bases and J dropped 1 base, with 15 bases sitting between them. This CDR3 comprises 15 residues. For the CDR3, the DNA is TGTGCCAGCAGCGGGGTGAGACCGCGTTCCTACGAGCAGTACTTC. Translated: CASSGVRPRSYEQYF.

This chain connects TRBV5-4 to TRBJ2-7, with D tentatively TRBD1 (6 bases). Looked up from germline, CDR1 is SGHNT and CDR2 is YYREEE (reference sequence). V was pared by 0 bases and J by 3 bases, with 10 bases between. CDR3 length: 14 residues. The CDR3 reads CASSLDRALYEQYF. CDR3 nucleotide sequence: TGTGCCAGCAGCTTGGACAGGGCTCTCTACGAGCAGTACTTC.

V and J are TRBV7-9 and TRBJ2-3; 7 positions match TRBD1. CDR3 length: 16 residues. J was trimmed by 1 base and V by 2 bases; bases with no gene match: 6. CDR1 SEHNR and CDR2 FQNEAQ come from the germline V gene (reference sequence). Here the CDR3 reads CASSLYGQGGTDTQYF. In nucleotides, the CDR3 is TGTGCCAGCAGCTTATATGGGCAGGGGGGCACAGATACGCAGTATTTT.

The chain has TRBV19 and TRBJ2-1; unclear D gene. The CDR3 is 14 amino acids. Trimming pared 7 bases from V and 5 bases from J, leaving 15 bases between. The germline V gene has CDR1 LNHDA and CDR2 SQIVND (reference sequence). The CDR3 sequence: CASMSQHPNNEQFF. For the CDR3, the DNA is TGTGCCAGTATGTCCCAGCATCCGAACAATGAGCAGTTCTTC.

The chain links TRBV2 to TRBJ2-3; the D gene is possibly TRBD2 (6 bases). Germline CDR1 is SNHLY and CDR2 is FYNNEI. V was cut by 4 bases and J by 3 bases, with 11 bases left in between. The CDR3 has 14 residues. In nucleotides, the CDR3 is TGTGCCAGCAGTGGGGGGGTGAGGACAGATACGCAGTATTTT. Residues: CASSGGVRTDTQYF.

CDR3 DNA: TGTGCCACCACTCCCGGGACAGGGCACACTGAAGCTTTCTTT. It translates to CATTPGTGHTEAFF. The chain recombines TRBV10-3 with TRBJ1-1, with 9 bases identical to TRBD1. The germline CDR1 and CDR2 sequences are ENHRY and SYGVKD. This CDR3 is 14 amino acids long. V shed 10 bases, J shed 3 bases, and the junction held 9 bases outside the gene matches.

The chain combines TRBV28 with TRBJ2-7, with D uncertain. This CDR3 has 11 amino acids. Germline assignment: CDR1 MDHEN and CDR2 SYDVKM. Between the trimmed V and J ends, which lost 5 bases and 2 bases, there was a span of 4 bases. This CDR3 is CASSQPYEQYF. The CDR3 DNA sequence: TGTGCCAGCAGTCAGCCCTACGAGCAGTACTTC.

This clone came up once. As DNA, the CDR3 is TGTGCCAGCAGTCTCGTGCCAGGGGACGAGCTGTTTTTT. Amino acid sequence: CASSLVPGDELFF. The rearrangement links TRBV27 to TRBJ2-2; tentative D call: TRBD1 (6 bases). Trimming pared 5 bases from V and 11 bases from J, leaving 15 bases between. The CDR3 sequence is 13 residues long. CDR1 and CDR2 (germline): MNHEY, SMNVEV (reference sequence).

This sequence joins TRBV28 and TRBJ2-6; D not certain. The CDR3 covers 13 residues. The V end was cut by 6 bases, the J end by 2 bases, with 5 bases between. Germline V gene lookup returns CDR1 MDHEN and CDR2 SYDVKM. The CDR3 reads CASSRPGANVLTF. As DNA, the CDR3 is TGTGCCAGCAGCCGCCCTGGGGCCAACGTCCTGACTTTC.

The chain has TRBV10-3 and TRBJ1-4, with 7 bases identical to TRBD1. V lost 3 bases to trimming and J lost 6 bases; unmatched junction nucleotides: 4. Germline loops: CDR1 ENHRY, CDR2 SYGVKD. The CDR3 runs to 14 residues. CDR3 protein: CAISDGTADEKLFF. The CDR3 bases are TGTGCCATCAGTGATGGGACAGCAGATGAAAAACTGTTTTTT.

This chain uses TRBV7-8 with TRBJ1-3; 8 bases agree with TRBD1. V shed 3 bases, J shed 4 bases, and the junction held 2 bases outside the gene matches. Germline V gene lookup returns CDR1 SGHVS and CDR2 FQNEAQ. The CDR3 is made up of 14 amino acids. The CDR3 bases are TGTGCCAGCAGCTTGGGACAGGAGGGAAACACCATATATTTT. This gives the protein CASSLGQEGNTIYF.

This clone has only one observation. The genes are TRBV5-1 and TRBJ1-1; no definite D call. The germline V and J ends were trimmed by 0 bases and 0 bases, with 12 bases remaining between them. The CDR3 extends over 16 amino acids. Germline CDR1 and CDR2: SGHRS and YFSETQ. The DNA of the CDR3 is TGCGCCAGCAGCTTGGGTGGACGGCATATGAACACTGAAGCTTTCTTT. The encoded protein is CASSLGGRHMNTEAFF. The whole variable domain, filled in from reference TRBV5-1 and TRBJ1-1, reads KAGVTQTPRYLIKTRGQQVTLSCSPISGHRSVSWYQQTPGQGLQFLFEYFSETQRNKGNFPGRFSGRQFSNSRSEMNVSTLELGDSALYLCASSLGGRHMNTEAFFGQGTRLTVV.

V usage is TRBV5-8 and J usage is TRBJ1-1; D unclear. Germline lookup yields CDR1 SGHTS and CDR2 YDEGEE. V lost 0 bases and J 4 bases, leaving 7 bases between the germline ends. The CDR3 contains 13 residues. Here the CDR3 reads CASSLGQTTEAFF. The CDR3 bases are TGTGCCAGCAGCTTGGGGCAGACCACTGAAGCTTTCTTT.

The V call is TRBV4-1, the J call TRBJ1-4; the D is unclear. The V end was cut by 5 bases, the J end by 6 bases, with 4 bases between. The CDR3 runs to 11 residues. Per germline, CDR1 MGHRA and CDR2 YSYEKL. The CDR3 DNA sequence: TGCGCCAGCAGCATCCATGAAAAACTGTTTTTT. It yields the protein CASSIHEKLFF.